Each of the 32 T cell receptor beta chains below was sequenced from the same sample in a study of T cells after yellow fever vaccination. Each CDR3 protein is one row after TCRdb ran MiXCR on the 5' RACE reads. The sample holds around 400,000 distinct CDR3 sequences, around a tenth seen once. The material sequenced was PBMCs, taken on the day of the first yellow fever vaccination. These TCRs come from a man aged 18 to 30 who received the YFV17D yellow fever vaccine.

V usage is TRBV12-3 or TRBV12-4 and J usage is TRBJ2-7, with D unresolved. The CDR3 contains 13 residues. Trimming cost V 8 bases and J 4 bases, with 15 bases left between them. CDR3 sequence (DNA): TGTGCCAGCTCGACGTTGGAAAGTTACGAGCAGTACTTC. Protein sequence: CASSTLESYEQYF.

V and J are TRBV9 and TRBJ2-2, with D maybe TRBD1 (5 bases). This CDR3 spans 14 amino acids. The germline V and J ends were trimmed by 0 bases and 7 bases, with 10 bases remaining between them. CDR1 and CDR2 (germline): SGDLS, YYNGEE. The CDR3 loop reads CASSVGQGSGELFF. The CDR3 DNA follows: TGTGCCAGCAGCGTAGGTCAGGGCAGCGGGGAGCTGTTTTTT.

The genes are TRBV10-3 and TRBJ2-2; D is uncertain. The V gene lost 2 bases and the J gene lost 5 bases, with 0 bases spanning the gap. The CDR3 is made up of 11 amino acids. Germline V gene data show CDR1 as ENHRY and CDR2 as SYGVKD. DNA for the CDR3: TGTGCCATCAGTGAGACCGGGGAGCTGTTTTTT. Its translation: CAISETGELFF.

This clonotype came up many times. The rearrangement uses TRBV7-9 and TRBJ2-7; 9 bases line up with TRBD1. Per germline, CDR1 SEHNR and CDR2 FQNEAQ (reference sequence). The CDR3 sequence is 14 residues long. J gave up 3 bases and V 5 bases, and 5 bases lay outside the gene matches. The CDR3 sequence: CASSRTGVLYEQYF. The CDR3 coding sequence is TGTGCCAGCAGCAGGACAGGGGTCCTCTACGAGCAGTACTTC.

This clonotype was counted many times. CDR3 DNA sequence: TGTGCCAGCAGACAGCGCCTCAAAGGACAGGGTAATTCACCCCTCCACTTT. It yields the protein CASRQRLKGQGNSPLHF. The V call is TRBV4-2, the J call TRBJ1-6; TRBD1 agrees at 8 bases. J gave up 6 bases and V 6 bases, and 13 bases lay outside the gene matches. The CDR3 length is 17 residues. The germline V gene has CDR1 LGHNA and CDR2 YNFKEQ.

Ten or more counts support this clonotype. The CDR3 DNA reads TGCGCCAGCAGCTTCGGCGGCTACCAAGAGACCCAGTACTTC. It codes for CASSFGGYQETQYF. The V and J genes are TRBV5-1 and TRBJ2-5; no clear D. Trimming shortened V by 2 bases and J by 0 bases, and 8 bases separated the two germline ends. CDR1 and CDR2 (germline): SGHRS, YFSETQ. The CDR3 sequence is 14 residues long.

This clonotype has just a few counts. DNA for the CDR3: TGTGCCAGCAGTTTATTATTAGCGGGGGGGCCGGATGAGCAGTTCTTC. It codes for CASSLLLAGGPDEQFF. This chain links TRBV27 with TRBJ2-1, with 11 bases fitting TRBD2. CDR3 length: 16 residues. The ends lost 1 base at V and 8 bases at J; junction bases unmatched: 7. The germline gives CDR1 MNHEY, CDR2 SMNVEV (reference sequence).

V is TRBV7-2 and J is TRBJ1-6; D unresolved. The CDR3 runs 14 residues. Germline values: CDR1 SGHTA, CDR2 FQGNSA. V lost 1 base to trimming and J lost 9 bases, with 10 bases between them. CDR3 amino acids: CASSLVRLGSPLHF. In DNA form, the CDR3 reads TGTGCCAGCAGCTTAGTAAGGCTCGGTTCACCCCTCCACTTT.

This clonotype was picked up many times. Here the CDR3 reads CASSIPTGGYEQFF. CDR3 bases: TGCGCCAGCAGCATACCGACAGGGGGCTATGAGCAGTTCTTC. The chain uses TRBV5-1 and TRBJ2-1, with 10 bases aligning to TRBD1. Trimming took 4 bases from V and 8 from J; bases not matched to a gene: 6. Per the germline V gene, CDR1 is SGHRS and CDR2 is YFSETQ. This CDR3 comprises 14 residues. Full variable domain (remainder filled in from reference TRBV5-1 and TRBJ2-1): KAGVTQTPRYLIKTRGQQVTLSCSPISGHRSVSWYQQTPGQGLQFLFEYFSETQRNKGNFPGRFSGRQFSNSRSEMNVSTLELGDSALYLCASSIPTGGYEQFFGPGTRLTVL.

This clonotype was detected a few times. The rearrangement links TRBV7-2 to TRBJ1-2; D is uncertain. In germline, CDR1 is SGHTA, CDR2 FQGNSA. Trimming shortened V by 3 bases and J by 7 bases, and 15 bases separated the two germline ends. This CDR3 region has 14 residues. This chain's CDR3 is CASSFHPKLAGYTF. In nucleotides, the CDR3 is TGTGCCAGCAGCTTTCACCCAAAGCTCGCTGGCTACACCTTC.

This clonotype occurred a few times. The gene calls are TRBV7-9 and TRBJ2-3; D may be TRBD2 (7 bases). Between the trimmed V and J ends, which lost 8 bases and 4 bases, there was a span of 19 bases. CDR3 size: 15 residues. Germline V CDR1 and CDR2: SEHNR, FQNEAQ (reference sequence). The CDR3 is CASHPPGGPSDTQYF. In DNA form, the CDR3 reads TGTGCCAGCCATCCTCCCGGGGGGCCTTCAGATACGCAGTATTTT.

This clonotype was counted a few times. J is TRBJ2-1 and V is TRBV4-2, with D tentatively TRBD2 (6 bases). The germline gives CDR1 LGHNA, CDR2 YNFKEQ. V lost 3 bases and J lost 4, with 22 bases in between. CDR3 length: 18 residues. The DNA for the CDR3 is TGTGCCAGCAGCCATAACATCCCCCTGGGCGGGGCTTACAATGAGCAGTTCTTC. Translating it yields CASSHNIPLGGAYNEQFF.

The chain joins TRBV21-1 to TRBJ2-7; TRBD1 was called by the table and not checked on the DNA. TRBV21-1 is designated a pseudogene. This CDR3 has 15 residues. The CDR3 DNA reads as TGTGCCAGCAGCAAAACGGAGGGGAATTATTGCGAGCAGTACGTC. It translates to CASSKTEGNYCEQYV.

The sample holds a few counts of this clonotype. The chain links TRBV10-1 to TRBJ1-6; D is possibly TRBD1 (5 bases). Per the germline V gene, CDR1 is WNHNN and CDR2 is SYGVQD (reference sequence). Trimming shortened V by 0 bases and J by 10 bases, and 7 bases separated the two germline ends. CDR3 length: 13 amino acids. The CDR3 DNA sequence: TGCGCCAGCAGTGAGTCGTGGGACTCACCCCTCCACTTT. This sequence encodes CASSESWDSPLHF.

This chain joins TRBV5-1 and TRBJ2-1; 11 positions agree with TRBD2. Trimming took 0 bases from V and 2 from J; bases not matched to a gene: 1. The CDR3 totals 16 residues. From germline, CDR1 is SGHRS and CDR2 YFSETQ. The CDR3 spells CASSLGLAGTYNEQFF. The CDR3 DNA is TGCGCCAGCAGCTTGGGACTAGCGGGGACCTACAATGAGCAGTTCTTC. Variable domain in full (rest from reference TRBV5-1 and TRBJ2-1): KAGVTQTPRYLIKTRGQQVTLSCSPISGHRSVSWYQQTPGQGLQFLFEYFSETQRNKGNFPGRFSGRQFSNSRSEMNVSTLELGDSALYLCASSLGLAGTYNEQFFGPGTRLTVL.

This clonotype was observed a handful of times. The chain has TRBV29-1 and TRBJ1-4, with a weak D call TRBD1 (6 bases). Germline loops: CDR1 SQVTM, CDR2 ANQGSEA. V shed 3 bases and J shed 8 bases, with 16 bases lying between them. This CDR3 has 14 amino acids. As DNA, the CDR3 is TGCAGCGTTGATGACGGGGGCGTAGGGGAAAAACTGTTTTTT. Its translation: CSVDDGGVGEKLFF.

This clonotype appeared a few times. This rearrangement joins TRBV4-2 to TRBJ2-1, with 11 bases fitting TRBD2. V lost 2 bases, J lost 8 bases, and 5 bases stayed unmatched. This CDR3 spans 15 amino acids. Germline CDR1 and CDR2: LGHNA and YNFKEQ. The CDR3 coding sequence is TGTGCCAGCAGCCAAACTAGCGGGGGTTTCGATGAGCAGTTCTTC. Its protein is CASSQTSGGFDEQFF.

This clonotype has more than one count but fewer than ten. The gene calls are TRBV27 and TRBJ2-3; D is uncertain. Looked up from germline, CDR1 is MNHEY and CDR2 is SMNVEV (reference sequence). The CDR3 contains 14 residues. The V end lost 4 bases, the J end lost 2 bases, and 10 bases lay between the germline ends. The CDR3 loop is CASSSLLFTDTQYF. Written as DNA, the CDR3 is TGTGCCAGCAGTTCTCTACTATTCACAGATACGCAGTATTTT.

This clonotype occurred a few times. The chain is built from TRBV7-2 and TRBJ1-4; D is unresolved. This CDR3 is built from 11 residues. The V gene's germline CDR1 is SGHTA and CDR2 FQGNSA. V was cut by 3 bases and J by 14 bases, with 10 bases left in between. CDR3 sequence: CASSFSDVLFF. The DNA for the CDR3 is TGTGCCAGCAGCTTCTCGGACGTCCTGTTTTTT.

The chain uses TRBV10-3 and TRBJ2-3, with 12 bases matching TRBD2. The CDR3 totals 19 residues. Trimming removed 3 bases from V and 3 bases from J; junction bases left unmatched: 13. Germline V gives CDR1 ENHRY, CDR2 SYGVKD. The DNA for the CDR3 is TGTGCCATCAGTGACTCGACTAGCGGGGGATCCCTAGGAACAGATACGCAGTATTTT. Amino acid sequence: CAISDSTSGGSLGTDTQYF.

This clonotype was counted a few times. The V call is TRBV4-1, the J call TRBJ2-1, with 8 bases identical to TRBD2. Trimming took 2 bases from V and 4 from J; bases not matched to a gene: 7. CDR1 and CDR2 (germline): MGHRA, YSYEKL. The CDR3 totals 16 residues. CDR3 in DNA: TGCGCCAGCAGCCAACCAGCGGGGGCCGTATACAATGAGCAGTTCTTC. This codes for CASSQPAGAVYNEQFF.

This clonotype was observed a few times. This rearrangement joins TRBV19 to TRBJ2-3; 9 bases map to TRBD2. CDR1 and CDR2 from the germline V gene are LNHDA and SQIVND (reference sequence). The CDR3 has 17 amino acids. J was trimmed by 6 bases and V by 5 bases; bases with no gene match: 15. CDR3 bases: TGTGCCAGTAGTGTGAGCCCGGGGACTAGCCCCCTGGATACGCAGTATTTT. The encoded protein is CASSVSPGTSPLDTQYF.

The rearrangement uses TRBV28 and TRBJ2-3; no clear D. V shed 5 bases and J shed 6 bases, with 6 bases lying between them. The CDR3 has 11 residues. CDR1 is MDHEN, CDR2 SYDVKM, per germline. The CDR3 is CASSVQDTQYF. The DNA of the CDR3 is TGTGCCAGCAGTGTTCAGGATACGCAGTATTTT.

This clonotype was observed a handful of times. V is TRBV3-1 and J is TRBJ2-3; D uncertain. Germline CDR1 and CDR2: LGHDT and YNNKEL (reference sequence). This CDR3 is 14 amino acids long. V was shortened by 4 bases and J by 2 bases, with 10 bases between the two germline ends. CDR3 sequence: CASSPTWDTDTQYF. The CDR3 DNA is TGTGCCAGCAGCCCGACATGGGACACAGATACGCAGTATTTT.

This clonotype turned up a few times. The CDR3 sequence: CATFQGTSGSSYNEQFF. In DNA, the CDR3 is TGTGCCACATTTCAAGGGACTAGCGGGAGCTCCTACAATGAGCAGTTCTTC. The gene calls are TRBV27 and TRBJ2-1; 14 bases line up with TRBD2. The J segment lost 0 bases and the V segment lost 10 bases, leaving 8 bases of the junction unmatched. CDR1 is MNHEY, CDR2 SMNVEV, per germline (reference sequence). CDR3 length: 17 residues.

This chain links TRBV6-5 with TRBJ2-5, with D possibly TRBD2 on 7 matching bases. This CDR3 comprises 15 residues. V was trimmed by 4 bases and J by 10 bases, leaving 22 bases between them. Germline V gene lookup returns CDR1 MNHEY and CDR2 SVGAGI. This CDR3 is CASSFISGDNRDQYF. The CDR3 DNA follows: TGTGCCAGCAGTTTCATAAGCGGGGACAACCGTGACCAGTACTTC.

This clonotype was seen a few times. The rearrangement links TRBV4-1 to TRBJ2-3; no reliable D call. The V and J ends lost 8 bases and 4 bases respectively, with 16 bases between them. The germline V gene encodes CDR1 MGHRA and CDR2 YSYEKL. CDR3 length: 14 amino acids. DNA for the CDR3: TGCGCCAGCGGGTTTGTGGTCCAGGCAGATACGCAGTATTTT. This gives the protein CASGFVVQADTQYF.

This clonotype turned up a few times. This chain links TRBV29-1 with TRBJ1-4; possible D gene TRBD1, 6 bases. The germline gives CDR1 SQVTM, CDR2 ANQGSEA. The ends were cut back, 7 bases at V and 8 bases at J, with 17 bases in the middle. This CDR3 spans 13 amino acids. The chain's CDR3 is CSAKDSGGEKLFF. The CDR3 region has the DNA TGCAGCGCTAAGGACAGTGGGGGAGAAAAACTGTTTTTT.

The chain combines TRBV11-2 with TRBJ1-6; D is ambiguous. This CDR3 is 14 amino acids long. In germline, CDR1 is SGHAT, CDR2 FQNNGV. Trimming left V 1 base short and J 9 bases short, with 10 bases between. The CDR3 region has the DNA TGTGCCAGCAGCTTAGGGTACAGTGGTTCACCCCTCCACTTT. Translation: CASSLGYSGSPLHF.

This clonotype has only a few counts. This chain joins TRBV4-1 and TRBJ2-2, with D hard to call. The V end lost 1 base, the J end lost 4 bases, and 7 bases lay between the germline ends. Germline CDR1 is MGHRA and CDR2 is YSYEKL. The CDR3 is made up of 14 amino acids. CDR3 loop: CASSQGDGTGELFF. The CDR3 DNA sequence: TGCGCCAGCAGCCAAGGGGATGGCACCGGGGAGCTGTTTTTT.

This chain joins TRBV29-1 and TRBJ2-3, with D hard to call. CDR3 size: 13 residues. In germline, CDR1 is SQVTM, CDR2 ANQGSEA. The V end lost 4 bases, the J end lost 3 bases, and 11 bases lay between the germline ends. The CDR3 DNA reads as TGCAGCGTTGCTGGGAAAGTAACAGATACGCAGTATTTT. Protein sequence: CSVAGKVTDTQYF.

Details on this clonotype: Mismatch with germline at one junction end may stem from a read error. The rearrangement joins TRBV9 to TRBJ2-5; D is undetermined. CDR3 size: 14 residues. CDR1 is SGDLS and CDR2 is YYNGEE in the germline V gene. CDR3 region: CARSVSPAAETQYF. The DNA for the CDR3 is TGTGCCAGGAGCGTATCTCCCGCGGCAGAGACCCAGTACTTC.